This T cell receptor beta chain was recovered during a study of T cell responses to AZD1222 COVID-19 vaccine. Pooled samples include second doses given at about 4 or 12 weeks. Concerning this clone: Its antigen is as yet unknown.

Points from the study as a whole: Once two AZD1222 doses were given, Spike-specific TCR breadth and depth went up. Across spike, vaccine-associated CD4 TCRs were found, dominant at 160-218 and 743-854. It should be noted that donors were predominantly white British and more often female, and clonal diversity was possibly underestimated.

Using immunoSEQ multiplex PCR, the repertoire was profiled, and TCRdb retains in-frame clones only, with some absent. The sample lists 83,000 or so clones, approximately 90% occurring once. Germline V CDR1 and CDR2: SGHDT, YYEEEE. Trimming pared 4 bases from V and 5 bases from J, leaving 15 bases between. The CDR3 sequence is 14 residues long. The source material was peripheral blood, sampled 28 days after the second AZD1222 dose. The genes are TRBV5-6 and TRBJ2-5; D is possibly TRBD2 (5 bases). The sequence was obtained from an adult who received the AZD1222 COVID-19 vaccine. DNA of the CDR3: TGTGCCAGCAGCCAAACTAGAGGGTTGGAGACCCAGTACTTC. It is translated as CASSQTRGLETQYF.